A single TCR beta chain is shown here with its context. Its matching antigen is unknown. V lost 7 bases and J lost 5; bases outside the gene matches: 10. The CDR3 covers 14 residues. Germline V lookup: CDR1 SQVTM, CDR2 ANQGSEA. The PCR contained 60 Vbeta and 13 Jbeta primers. Sequencing used immunoSEQ multiplex PCR; TCRdb keeps in-frame clones, though not all of them. The table lists some 200,000 clones, over 60% of them singletons, with around 0.63% in the top ten. The data were obtained in a study of cytomegalovirus exposure and HLA in healthy donors. Regarding the study as a whole: Reportedly, a later analysis found an Asian-associated ancestry cluster had fewer N-insertions than the roughly 700-donor mean. Common viral pathogens seemed, in a later analysis, to connect with several of the most significant clusters. V segments that were indistinguishable, TRBV6-2 and TRBV6-3 among them, were omitted from analysis.

The chain uses TRBV29-1 and TRBJ2-3; 9 bases map to TRBD2. Source material: PBMCs. The receptor's source is a man aged 18 to 29 in good health and CMV-seronegative. The CDR3 DNA sequence: TGCAGCGGGCGGGGGGGACTAGCAAAAGATACGCAGTATTTT. This encodes CSGRGGLAKDTQYF.